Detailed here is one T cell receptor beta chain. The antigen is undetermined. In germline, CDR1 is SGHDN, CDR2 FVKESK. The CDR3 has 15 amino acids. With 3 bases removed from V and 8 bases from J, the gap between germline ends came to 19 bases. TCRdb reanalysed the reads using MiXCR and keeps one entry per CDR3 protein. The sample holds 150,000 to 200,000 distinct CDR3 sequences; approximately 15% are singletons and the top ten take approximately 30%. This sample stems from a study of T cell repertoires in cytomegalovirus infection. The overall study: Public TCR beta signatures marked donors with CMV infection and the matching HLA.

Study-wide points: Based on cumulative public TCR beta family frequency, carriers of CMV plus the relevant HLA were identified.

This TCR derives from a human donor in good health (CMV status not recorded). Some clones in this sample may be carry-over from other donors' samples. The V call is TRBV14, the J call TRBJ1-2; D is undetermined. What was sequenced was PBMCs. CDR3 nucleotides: TGTGCCAGCAGCCAGTTTCAAAACGGGATAGAGGGCTACACCTTC. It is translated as CASSQFQNGIEGYTF.